The entry that follows covers one T cell receptor (beta chain) sequence. Antigen: not known. Assay used: immunoSEQ multiplex PCR; TCRdb lists only in-frame clones, some missing. The top ten hold around 25% of the sample, which has around 19,000 clones, approximately 84% seen once. The CDR3 is 19 residues long. Germline V gives CDR1 MGHRA, CDR2 YSYEKL. V lost 0 bases and J lost 2; bases outside the gene matches: 7. This entry belongs to a study of OX40 agonist ivuxolimab in advanced cancers. As for the study in general: Ivuxolimab was administered intravenously to patients at 0.01 to 10 mg/kg every 2 weeks. Enrolled patients in dose escalation had cancers that were hepatocellular carcinoma, melanoma, renal cell or head and neck cancer. Study conclusions and caveats: Some patients without response likewise showed low normalized clonal expansion. Patients with a partial response at 0.1-3.0 mg/kg had among the lowest clonal expansion.

The TCR originated in an adult with an advanced solid tumor such as melanoma, head and neck, liver or kidney cancer. Here the sequenced sample was CD4+ or CD8+ T cells sorted from blood, taken in a trial of the OX40 agonist ivuxolimab. The chain combines TRBV4-1 with TRBJ2-5; the match to TRBD2 covers 15 bases. As DNA, the CDR3 is TGCGCCAGCAGCCAAGATCTTAGGACTAGCGGGGGGGTACAAGAGACCCAGTACTTC. This translates into CASSQDLRTSGGVQETQYF.